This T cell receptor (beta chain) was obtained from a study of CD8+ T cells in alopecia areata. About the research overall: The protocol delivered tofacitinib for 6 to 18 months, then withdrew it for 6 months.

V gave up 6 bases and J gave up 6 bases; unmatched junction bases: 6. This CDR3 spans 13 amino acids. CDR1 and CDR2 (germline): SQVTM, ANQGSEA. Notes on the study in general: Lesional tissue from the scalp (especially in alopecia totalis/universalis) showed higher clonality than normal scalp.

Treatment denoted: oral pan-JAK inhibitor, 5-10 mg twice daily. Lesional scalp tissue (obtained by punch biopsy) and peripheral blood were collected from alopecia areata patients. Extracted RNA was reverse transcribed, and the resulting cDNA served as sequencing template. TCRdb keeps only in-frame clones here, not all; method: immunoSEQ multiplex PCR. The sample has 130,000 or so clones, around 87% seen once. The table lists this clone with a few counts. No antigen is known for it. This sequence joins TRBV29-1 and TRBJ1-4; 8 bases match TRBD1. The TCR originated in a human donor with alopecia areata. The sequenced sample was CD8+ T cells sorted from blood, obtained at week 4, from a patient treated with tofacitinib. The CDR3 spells CSVRQGQYEKLFF. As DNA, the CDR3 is TGCAGCGTGAGACAGGGGCAGTATGAAAAACTGTTTTTT.